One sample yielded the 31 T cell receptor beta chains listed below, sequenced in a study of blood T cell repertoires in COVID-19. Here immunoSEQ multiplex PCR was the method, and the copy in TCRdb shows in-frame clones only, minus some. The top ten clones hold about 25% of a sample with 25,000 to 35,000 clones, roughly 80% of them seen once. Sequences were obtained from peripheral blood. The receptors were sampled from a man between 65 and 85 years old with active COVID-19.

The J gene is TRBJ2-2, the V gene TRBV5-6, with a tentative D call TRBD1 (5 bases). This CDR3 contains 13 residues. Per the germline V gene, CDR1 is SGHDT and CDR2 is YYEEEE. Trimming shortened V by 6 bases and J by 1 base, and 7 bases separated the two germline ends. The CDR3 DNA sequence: TGTGCCAGCAAGCAGGGGAACACCGGGGAGCTGTTTTTT. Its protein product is CASKQGNTGELFF.

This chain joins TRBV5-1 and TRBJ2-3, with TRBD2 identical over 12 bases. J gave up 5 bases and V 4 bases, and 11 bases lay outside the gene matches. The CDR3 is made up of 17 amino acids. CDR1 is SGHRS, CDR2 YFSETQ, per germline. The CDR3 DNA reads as TGCGCCAGCAGCCGAACTACCCTAGCGGGAGGGGTAGATACGCAGTATTTT. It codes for CASSRTTLAGGVDTQYF.

DNA for the CDR3: TGTGCCAGCAGTTTACCTACCTCGAACTATGGCTACACCTTC. Translation: CASSLPTSNYGYTF. The V call is TRBV6-6, the J call TRBJ1-2, with D hard to call. The germline V gene has CDR1 MNHNY and CDR2 SVGAGI (reference sequence). The CDR3 covers 14 residues. V was shortened by 4 bases and J by 2 bases, with 11 bases between the two germline ends.

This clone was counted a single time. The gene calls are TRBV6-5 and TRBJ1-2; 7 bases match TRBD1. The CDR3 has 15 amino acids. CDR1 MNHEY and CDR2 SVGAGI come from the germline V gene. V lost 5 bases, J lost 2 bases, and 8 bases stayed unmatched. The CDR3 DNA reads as TGTGCCAGCAGTCCAACGGGACAGCCGAACTATGGCTACACCTTC. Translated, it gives CASSPTGQPNYGYTF.

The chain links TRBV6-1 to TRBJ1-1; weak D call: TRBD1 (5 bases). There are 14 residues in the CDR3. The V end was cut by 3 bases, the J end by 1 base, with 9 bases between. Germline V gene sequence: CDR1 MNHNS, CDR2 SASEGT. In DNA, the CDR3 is TGTGCCAGCAGTGAGAGGGGAGGGAACACTGAAGCTTTCTTT. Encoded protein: CASSERGGNTEAFF.

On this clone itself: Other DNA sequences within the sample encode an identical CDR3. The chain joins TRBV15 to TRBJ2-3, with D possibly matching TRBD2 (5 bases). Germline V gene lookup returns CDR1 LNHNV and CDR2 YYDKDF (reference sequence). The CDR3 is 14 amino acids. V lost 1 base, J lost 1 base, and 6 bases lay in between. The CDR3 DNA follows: TGTGCCACCAGCAGAGGGACTCGCACAGATACGCAGTATTTT. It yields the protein CATSRGTRTDTQYF.

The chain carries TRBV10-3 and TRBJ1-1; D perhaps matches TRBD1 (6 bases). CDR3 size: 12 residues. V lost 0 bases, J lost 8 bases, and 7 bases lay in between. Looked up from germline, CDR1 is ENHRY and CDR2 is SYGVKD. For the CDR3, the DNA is TGTGCCATCAGTGAGTCGGGACAAGAAGCTTTCTTT. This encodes CAISESGQEAFF.

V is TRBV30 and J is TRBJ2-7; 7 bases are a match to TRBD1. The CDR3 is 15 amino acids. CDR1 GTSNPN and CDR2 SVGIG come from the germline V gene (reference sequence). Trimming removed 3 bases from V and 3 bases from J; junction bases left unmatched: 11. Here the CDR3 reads CAWSEGQRTNYEQYF. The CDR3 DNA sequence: TGTGCCTGGAGCGAGGGACAGAGAACGAACTACGAGCAGTACTTC. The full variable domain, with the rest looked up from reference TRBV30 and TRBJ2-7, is SQTIHQWPATLVQPVGSPLSLECTVEGTSNPNLYWYRQAAGRGLQLLFYSVGIGQISSEVPQNLSASRPQDRQFILSSKKLLLSDSGFYLCAWSEGQRTNYEQYFGPGTRLTVT.

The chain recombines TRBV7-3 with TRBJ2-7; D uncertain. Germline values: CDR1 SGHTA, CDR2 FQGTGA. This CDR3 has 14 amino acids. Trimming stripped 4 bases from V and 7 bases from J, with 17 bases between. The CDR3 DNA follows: TGTGCCAGCAGCTCCACCGGCGGTGTGGGTGAGCAGTACTTC. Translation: CASSSTGGVGEQYF.

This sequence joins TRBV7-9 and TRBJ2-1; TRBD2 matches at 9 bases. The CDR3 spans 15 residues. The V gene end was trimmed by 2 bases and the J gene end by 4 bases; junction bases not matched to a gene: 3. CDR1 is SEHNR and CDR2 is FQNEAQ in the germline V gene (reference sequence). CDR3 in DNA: TGTGCCAGCAGCTTAATGGCGGGGGGGTACAATGAGCAGTTCTTC. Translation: CASSLMAGGYNEQFF.

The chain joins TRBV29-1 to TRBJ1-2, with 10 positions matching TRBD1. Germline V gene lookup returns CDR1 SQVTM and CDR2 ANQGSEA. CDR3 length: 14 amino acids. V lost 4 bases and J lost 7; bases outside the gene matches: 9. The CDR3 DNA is TGCAGCGTTGCCCTGAGACAGGGGGCGGGTGGCTACACCTTC. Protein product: CSVALRQGAGGYTF. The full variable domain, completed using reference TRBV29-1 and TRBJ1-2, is SAVISQKPSRDICQRGTSLTIQCQVDSQVTMMFWYRQQPGQSLTLIATANQGSEATYESGFVIDKFPISRPNLTFSTLTVSNMSPEDSSIYLCSVALRQGAGGYTFGSGTRLTVV.

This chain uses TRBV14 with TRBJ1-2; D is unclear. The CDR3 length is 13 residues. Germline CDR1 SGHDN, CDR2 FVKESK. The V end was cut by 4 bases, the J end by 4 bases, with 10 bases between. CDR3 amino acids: CASSRVAAYGYTF. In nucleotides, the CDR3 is TGTGCCAGCAGCCGGGTAGCGGCCTATGGCTACACCTTC.

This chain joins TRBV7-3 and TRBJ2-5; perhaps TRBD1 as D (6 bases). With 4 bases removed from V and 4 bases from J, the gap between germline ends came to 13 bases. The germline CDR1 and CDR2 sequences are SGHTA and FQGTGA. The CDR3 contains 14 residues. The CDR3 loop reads CASSSTGSGETQYF. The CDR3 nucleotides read TGTGCCAGCAGCTCAACAGGGAGTGGAGAGACCCAGTACTTC.

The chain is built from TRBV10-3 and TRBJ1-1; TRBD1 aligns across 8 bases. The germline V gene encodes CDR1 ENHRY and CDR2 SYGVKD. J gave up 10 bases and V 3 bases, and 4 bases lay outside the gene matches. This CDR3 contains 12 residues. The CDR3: CAISEDDRGAFF. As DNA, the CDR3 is TGTGCCATCAGTGAAGACGACAGGGGAGCTTTCTTT.

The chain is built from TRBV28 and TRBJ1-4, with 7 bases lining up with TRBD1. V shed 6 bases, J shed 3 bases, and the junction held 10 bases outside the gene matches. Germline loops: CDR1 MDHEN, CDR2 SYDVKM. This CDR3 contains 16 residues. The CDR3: CASRFQGGGSNEKLFF. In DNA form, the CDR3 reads TGTGCCAGCAGATTTCAAGGAGGGGGCTCTAATGAAAAACTGTTTTTT.

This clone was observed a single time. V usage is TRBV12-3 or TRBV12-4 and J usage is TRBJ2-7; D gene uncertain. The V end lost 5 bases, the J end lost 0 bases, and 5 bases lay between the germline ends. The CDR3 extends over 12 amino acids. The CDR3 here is CASSPVSYEQYF. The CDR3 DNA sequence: TGTGCCAGCAGTCCGGTCTCCTACGAGCAGTACTTC.

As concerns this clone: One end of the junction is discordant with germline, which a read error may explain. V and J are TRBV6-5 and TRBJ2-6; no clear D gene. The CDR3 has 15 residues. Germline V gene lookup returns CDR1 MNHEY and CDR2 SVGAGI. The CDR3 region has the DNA TGTGCCGGCAGTCTCTTTAGCTCTGGGGCCAACGTCCTGACTTTC. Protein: CAGSLFSSGANVLTF.

Here the CDR3 reads CATSLGGGEKLFF. CDR3 coding DNA: TGTGCCACTTCCCTAGGGGGCGGTGAAAAACTGTTTTTT. V usage is TRBV12-3 or TRBV12-4 and J usage is TRBJ1-4; TRBD1 matches at 7 bases. V was pared by 10 bases and J by 7 bases, with 9 bases of the junction left unmatched. The CDR3 totals 13 residues.

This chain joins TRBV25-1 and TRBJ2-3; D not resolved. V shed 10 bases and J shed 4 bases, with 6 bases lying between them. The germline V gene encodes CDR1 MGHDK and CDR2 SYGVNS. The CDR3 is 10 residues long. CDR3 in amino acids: CATLADTQYF. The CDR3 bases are TGTGCCACCCTTGCAGATACGCAGTATTTT.

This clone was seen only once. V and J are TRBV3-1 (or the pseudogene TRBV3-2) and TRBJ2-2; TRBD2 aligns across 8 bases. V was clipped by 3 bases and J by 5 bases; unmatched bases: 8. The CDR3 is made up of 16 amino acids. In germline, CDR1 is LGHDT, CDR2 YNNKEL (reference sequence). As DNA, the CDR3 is TGTGCCAGCAGCCATTTAGCGGGATTGGGTACCGGGGAGCTGTTTTTT. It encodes CASSHLAGLGTGELFF.

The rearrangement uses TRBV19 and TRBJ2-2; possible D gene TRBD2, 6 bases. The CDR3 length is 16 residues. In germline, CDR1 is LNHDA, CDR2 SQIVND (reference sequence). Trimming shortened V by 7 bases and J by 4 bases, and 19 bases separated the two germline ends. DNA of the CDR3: TGTGCCAGTATGTTACTAGCTTTTGGGGGCACCGGGGAGCTGTTTTTT. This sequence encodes CASMLLAFGGTGELFF.

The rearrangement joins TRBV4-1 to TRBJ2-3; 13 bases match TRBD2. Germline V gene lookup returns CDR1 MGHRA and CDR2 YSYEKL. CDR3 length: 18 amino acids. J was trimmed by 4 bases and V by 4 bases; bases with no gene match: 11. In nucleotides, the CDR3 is TGCGCCAGCAGCCGGGCTGGGACTAGCGGGACGAGGTCAGATACGCAGTATTTT. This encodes CASSRAGTSGTRSDTQYF.

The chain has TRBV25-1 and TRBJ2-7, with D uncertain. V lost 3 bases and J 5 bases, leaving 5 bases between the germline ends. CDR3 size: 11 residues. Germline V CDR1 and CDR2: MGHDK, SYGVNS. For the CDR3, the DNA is TGTGCCAGCAGTGATGGAGACGAGCAGTACTTC. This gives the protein CASSDGDEQYF.

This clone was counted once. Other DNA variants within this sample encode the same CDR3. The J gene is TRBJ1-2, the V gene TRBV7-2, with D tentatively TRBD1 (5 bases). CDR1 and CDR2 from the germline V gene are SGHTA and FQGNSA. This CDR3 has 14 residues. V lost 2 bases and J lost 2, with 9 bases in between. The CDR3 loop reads CASSLIQGNYGYTF. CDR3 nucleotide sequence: TGTGCCAGCAGCTTAATTCAGGGCAACTATGGCTACACCTTC.

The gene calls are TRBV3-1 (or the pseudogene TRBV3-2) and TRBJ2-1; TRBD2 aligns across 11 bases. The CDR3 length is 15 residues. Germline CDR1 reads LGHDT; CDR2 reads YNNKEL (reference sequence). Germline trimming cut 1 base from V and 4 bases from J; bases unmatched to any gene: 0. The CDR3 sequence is CASSQVAGGYNEQFF. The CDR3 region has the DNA TGTGCCAGCAGCCAAGTAGCGGGGGGGTACAATGAGCAGTTCTTC.

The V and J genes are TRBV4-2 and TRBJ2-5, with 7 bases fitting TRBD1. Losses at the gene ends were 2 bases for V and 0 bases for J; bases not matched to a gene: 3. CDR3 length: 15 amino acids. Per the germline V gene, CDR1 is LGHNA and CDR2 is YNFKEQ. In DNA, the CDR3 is TGTGCCAGCAGCCAACCCGACAGGGACCAAGAGACCCAGTACTTC. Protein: CASSQPDRDQETQYF.

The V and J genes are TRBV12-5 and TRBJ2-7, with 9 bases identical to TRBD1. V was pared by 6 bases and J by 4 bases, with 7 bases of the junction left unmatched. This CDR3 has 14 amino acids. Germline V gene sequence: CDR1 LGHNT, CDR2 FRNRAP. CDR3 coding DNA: TGTGCTAGTGGGCCGCCGGGACAGGGTTACGAGCAGTACTTC. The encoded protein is CASGPPGQGYEQYF.

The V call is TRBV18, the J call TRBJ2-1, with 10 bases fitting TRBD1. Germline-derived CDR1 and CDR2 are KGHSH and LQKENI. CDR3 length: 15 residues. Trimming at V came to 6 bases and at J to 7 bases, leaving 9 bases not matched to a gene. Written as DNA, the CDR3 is TGTGCCAGCTCGCACGGACAGGGGGATTGGAATGAGCAGTTCTTC. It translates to CASSHGQGDWNEQFF.

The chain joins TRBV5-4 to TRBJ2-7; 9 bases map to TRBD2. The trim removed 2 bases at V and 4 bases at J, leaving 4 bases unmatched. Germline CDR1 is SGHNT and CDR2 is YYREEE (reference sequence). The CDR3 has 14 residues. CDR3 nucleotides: TGTGCCAGCAGCTTCGCGCTAGCGGGGTACGAGCAGTACTTC. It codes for CASSFALAGYEQYF.

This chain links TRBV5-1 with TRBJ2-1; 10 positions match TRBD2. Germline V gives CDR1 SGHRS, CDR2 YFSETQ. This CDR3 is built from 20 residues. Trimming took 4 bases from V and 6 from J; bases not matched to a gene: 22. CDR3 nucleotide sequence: TGCGCCAGCAGCCCTGAACTAGCGGGAAGCGGGGGGTATATGGGCAATGAGCAGTTCTTC. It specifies CASSPELAGSGGYMGNEQFF.

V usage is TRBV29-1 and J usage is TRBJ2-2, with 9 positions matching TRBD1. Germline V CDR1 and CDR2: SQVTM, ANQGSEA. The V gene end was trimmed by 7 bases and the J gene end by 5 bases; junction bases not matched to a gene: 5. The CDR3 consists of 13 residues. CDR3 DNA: TGCAGCGGTGGGACAGGGAGTACCGGGGAGCTGTTTTTT. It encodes CSGGTGSTGELFF.